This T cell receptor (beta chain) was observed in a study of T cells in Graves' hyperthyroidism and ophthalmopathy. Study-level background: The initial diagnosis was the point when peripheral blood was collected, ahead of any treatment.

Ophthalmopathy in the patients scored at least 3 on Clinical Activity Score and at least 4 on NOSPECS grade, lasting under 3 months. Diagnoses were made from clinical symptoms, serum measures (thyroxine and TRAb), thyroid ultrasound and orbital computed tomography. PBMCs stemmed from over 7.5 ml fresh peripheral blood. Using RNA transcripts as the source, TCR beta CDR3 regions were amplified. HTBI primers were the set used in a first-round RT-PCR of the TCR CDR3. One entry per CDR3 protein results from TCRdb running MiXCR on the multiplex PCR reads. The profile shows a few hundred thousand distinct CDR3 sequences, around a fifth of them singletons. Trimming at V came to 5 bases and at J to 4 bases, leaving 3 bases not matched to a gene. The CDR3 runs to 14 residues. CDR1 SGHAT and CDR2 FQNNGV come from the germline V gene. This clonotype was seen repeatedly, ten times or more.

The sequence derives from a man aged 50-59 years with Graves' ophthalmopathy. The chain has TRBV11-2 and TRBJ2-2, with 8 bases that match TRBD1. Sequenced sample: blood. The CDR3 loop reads CASSATGGTGELFF. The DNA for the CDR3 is TGTGCCAGCAGCGCAACAGGGGGCACCGGGGAGCTGTTTTTT.